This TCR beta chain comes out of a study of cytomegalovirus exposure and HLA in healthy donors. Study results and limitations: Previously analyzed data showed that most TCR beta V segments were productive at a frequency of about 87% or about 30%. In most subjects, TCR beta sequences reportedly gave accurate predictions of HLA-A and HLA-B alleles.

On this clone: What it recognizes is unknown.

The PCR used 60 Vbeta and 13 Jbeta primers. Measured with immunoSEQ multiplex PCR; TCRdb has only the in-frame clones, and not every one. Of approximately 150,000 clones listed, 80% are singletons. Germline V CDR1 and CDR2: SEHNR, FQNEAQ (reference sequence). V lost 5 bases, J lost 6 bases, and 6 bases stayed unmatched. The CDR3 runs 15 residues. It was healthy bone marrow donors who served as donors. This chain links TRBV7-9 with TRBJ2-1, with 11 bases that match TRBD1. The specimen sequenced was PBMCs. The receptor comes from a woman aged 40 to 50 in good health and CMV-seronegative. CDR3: CASSPGQGASNEQFF. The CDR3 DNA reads TGTGCCAGCAGCCCTGGACAGGGGGCCAGCAATGAGCAGTTCTTC.